Shown below are 9 T cell receptor beta chains from a single sample sequenced in a study of T cell changes during pregnancy in multiple sclerosis. The protocol was immunoSEQ multiplex PCR, while the TCRdb copy is restricted to in-frame clones and leaves out a portion. Altogether 30,000 to 40,000 clones are present, nearly 90% being singletons, with the ten largest covering over 0.45%. The sequenced sample was CD4+ T cells from peripheral blood mononuclear cells, obtained in the second trimester of pregnancy. The origin of the receptors is a female donor with multiple sclerosis, enrolled in a pregnancy study.

This chain connects TRBV30 to TRBJ1-2, with D maybe TRBD1 (6 bases). The V gene's germline CDR1 is GTSNPN and CDR2 SVGIG (reference sequence). Deletions cut 1 base from V and 3 bases from J, with 9 bases between. This CDR3 has 13 residues. The CDR3 loop is CAWSGQVDYGYTF. The DNA of the CDR3 is TGTGCCTGGAGTGGACAGGTGGACTATGGCTACACCTTC.

The rearrangement uses TRBV6-4 and TRBJ2-3; D may be TRBD1 (6 bases). The germline gives CDR1 MRHNA, CDR2 SNTAGT. This CDR3 contains 13 residues. V lost 2 bases to trimming and J lost 3 bases, with 6 bases between them. The CDR3 here is CASSDRGTDTQYF. The CDR3 DNA follows: TGTGCCAGCAGTGACAGGGGGACAGATACGCAGTATTTT.

This clone has only one observation. The gene calls are TRBV28 and TRBJ1-5; tentatively, D is TRBD1 (6 bases). Trimming took 7 bases from V and 2 from J, leaving 15 bases between them. Germline CDR1 MDHEN, CDR2 SYDVKM. The length of the CDR3 is 15 residues. CDR3 in DNA: TGTGCCAGCACCCAAAGGGGGATCGGCAATCAGCCCCAGCATTTT. Translating gives CASTQRGIGNQPQHF.

The chain couples TRBV9 to TRBJ2-1, with 11 positions matching TRBD1. The CDR3 loop spans 18 amino acids. Trimming took 0 bases from V and 7 from J; bases not matched to a gene: 12. CDR1 is SGDLS and CDR2 is YYNGEE in the germline V gene. The CDR3 DNA reads as TGTGCCAGCAGCGTAGGCCTTATGGGGGACAGGGGGTGGAATGAGCAGTTCTTC. It is translated as CASSVGLMGDRGWNEQFF. Variable domain in full (rest from reference TRBV9 and TRBJ2-1): DSGVTQTPKHLITATGQRVTLRCSPRSGDLSVYWYQQSLDQGLQFLIQYYNGEERAKGNILERFSAQQFPDLHSELNLSSLELGDSALYFCASSVGLMGDRGWNEQFFGPGTRLTVL.

The V and J genes are TRBV7-2 and TRBJ2-7; possibly TRBD2 for D (6 bases). Germline CDR1 is SGHTA and CDR2 is FQGNSA. The CDR3 length is 11 residues. The CDR3, as DNA: TGTGCGGAGGGAGGTCTTTACGAGCAGTACTTC. Its translation: CAEGGLYEQYF.

The chain has TRBV27 and TRBJ2-7, with 7 bases aligning to TRBD2. The germline gives CDR1 MNHEY, CDR2 SMNVEV (reference sequence). CDR3 length: 16 residues. V shed 5 bases and J 1 base; nucleotides not matched to a gene: 11. The chain's CDR3 is CASSPADSAGSYEQYF. Here the CDR3 DNA reads TGTGCCAGCAGTCCCGCTGACTCAGCGGGGTCCTACGAGCAGTACTTC.

This clone showed up just once. V gene TRBV20-1 combines with J gene TRBJ2-1; possible D gene TRBD2, 5 bases. V shed 3 bases and J shed 10 bases, with 10 bases lying between them. Germline V gene data show CDR1 as DFQATT and CDR2 as SNEGSKA (reference sequence). This CDR3 region has 11 residues. Here the CDR3 DNA reads TGCAGTGCTAGCCCACTAGGCGAGCAGTTCTTC. Its translation: CSASPLGEQFF.

The V and J genes are TRBV5-1 and TRBJ2-2, with 9 bases matching TRBD2. The V and J ends lost 8 bases and 1 base, in that order; junction bases with no gene match: 3. CDR1 is SGHRS and CDR2 is YFSETQ in the germline V gene. The CDR3 totals 14 residues. In nucleotides, the CDR3 is TGCGCCAGTCAAGCGGGAGGGAACACCGGGGAGCTGTTTTTT. It translates to CASQAGGNTGELFF. Full variable domain (missing parts from reference TRBV5-1 and TRBJ2-2): KAGVTQTPRYLIKTRGQQVTLSCSPISGHRSVSWYQQTPGQGLQFLFEYFSETQRNKGNFPGRFSGRQFSNSRSEMNVSTLELGDSALYLCASQAGGNTGELFFGEGSRLTVL.

This chain joins TRBV28 and TRBJ2-6, with TRBD2 as a possible D gene (7 bases). This CDR3 contains 18 residues. From germline, CDR1 is MDHEN and CDR2 SYDVKM. The germline V and J ends were trimmed by 6 bases and 0 bases, with 18 bases remaining between them. CDR3 sequence (DNA): TGTGCCAGCAGGGGCCCCGCGGGGGCCCTCTCTGGGGCCAACGTCCTGACTTTC. Its protein product is CASRGPAGALSGANVLTF.